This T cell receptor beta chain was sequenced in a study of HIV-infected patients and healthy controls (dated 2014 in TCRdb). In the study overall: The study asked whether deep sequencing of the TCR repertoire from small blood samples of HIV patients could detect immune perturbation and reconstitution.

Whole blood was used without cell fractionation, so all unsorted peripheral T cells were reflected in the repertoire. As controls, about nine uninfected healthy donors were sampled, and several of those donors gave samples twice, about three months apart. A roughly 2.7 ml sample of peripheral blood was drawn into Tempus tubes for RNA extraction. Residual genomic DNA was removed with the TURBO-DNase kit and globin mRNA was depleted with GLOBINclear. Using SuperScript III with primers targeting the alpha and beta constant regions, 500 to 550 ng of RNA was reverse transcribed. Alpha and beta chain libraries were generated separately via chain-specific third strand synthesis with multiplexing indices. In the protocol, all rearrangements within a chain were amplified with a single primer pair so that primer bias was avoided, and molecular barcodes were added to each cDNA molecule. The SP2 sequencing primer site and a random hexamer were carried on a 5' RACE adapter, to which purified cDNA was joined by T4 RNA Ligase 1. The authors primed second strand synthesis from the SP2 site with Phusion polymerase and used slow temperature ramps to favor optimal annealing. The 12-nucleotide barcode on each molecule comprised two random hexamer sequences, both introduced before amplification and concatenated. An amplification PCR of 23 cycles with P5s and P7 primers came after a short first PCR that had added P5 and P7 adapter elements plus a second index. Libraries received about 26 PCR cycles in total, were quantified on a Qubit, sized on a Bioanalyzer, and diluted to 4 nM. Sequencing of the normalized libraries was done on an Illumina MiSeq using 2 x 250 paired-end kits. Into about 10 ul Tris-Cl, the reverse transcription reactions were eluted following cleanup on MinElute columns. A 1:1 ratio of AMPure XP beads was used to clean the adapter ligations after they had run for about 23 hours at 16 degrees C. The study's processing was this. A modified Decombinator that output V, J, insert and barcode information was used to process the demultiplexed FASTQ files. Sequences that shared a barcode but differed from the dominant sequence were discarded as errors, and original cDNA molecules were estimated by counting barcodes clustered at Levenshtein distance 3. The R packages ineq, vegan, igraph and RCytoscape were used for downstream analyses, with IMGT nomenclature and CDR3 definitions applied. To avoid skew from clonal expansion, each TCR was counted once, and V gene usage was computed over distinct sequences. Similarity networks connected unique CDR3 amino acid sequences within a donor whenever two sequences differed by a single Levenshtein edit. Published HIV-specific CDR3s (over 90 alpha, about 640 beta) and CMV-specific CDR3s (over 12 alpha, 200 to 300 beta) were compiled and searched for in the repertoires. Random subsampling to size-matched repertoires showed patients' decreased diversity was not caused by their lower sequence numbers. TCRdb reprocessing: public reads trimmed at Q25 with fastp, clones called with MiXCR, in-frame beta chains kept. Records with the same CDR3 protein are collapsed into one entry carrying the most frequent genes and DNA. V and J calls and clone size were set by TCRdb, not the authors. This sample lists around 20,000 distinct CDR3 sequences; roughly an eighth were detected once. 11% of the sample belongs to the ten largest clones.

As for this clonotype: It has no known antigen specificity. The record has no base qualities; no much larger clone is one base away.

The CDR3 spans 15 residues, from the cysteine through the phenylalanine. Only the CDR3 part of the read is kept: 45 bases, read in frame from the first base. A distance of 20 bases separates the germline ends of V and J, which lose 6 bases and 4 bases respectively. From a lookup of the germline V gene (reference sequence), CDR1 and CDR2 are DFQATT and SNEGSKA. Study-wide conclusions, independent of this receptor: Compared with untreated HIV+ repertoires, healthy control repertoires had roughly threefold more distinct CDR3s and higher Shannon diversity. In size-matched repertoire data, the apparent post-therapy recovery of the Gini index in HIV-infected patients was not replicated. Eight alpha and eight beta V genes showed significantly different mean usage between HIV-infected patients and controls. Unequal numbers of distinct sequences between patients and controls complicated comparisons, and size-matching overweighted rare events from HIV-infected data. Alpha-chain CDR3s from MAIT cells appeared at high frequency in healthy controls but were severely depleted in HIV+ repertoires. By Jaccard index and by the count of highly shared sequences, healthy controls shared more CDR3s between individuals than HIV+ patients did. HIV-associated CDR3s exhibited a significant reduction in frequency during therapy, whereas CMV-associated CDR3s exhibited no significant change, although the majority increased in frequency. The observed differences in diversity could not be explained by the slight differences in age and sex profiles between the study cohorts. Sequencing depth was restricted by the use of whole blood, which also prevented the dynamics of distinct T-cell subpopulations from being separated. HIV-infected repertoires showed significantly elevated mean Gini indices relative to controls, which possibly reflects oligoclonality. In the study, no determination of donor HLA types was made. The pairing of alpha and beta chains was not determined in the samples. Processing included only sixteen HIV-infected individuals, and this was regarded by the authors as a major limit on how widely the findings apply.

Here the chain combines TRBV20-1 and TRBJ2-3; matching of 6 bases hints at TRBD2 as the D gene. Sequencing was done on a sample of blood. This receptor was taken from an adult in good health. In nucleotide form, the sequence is TGCAGTGCCACAGGCGGGGTAGCGGTTGCAGATACGCAGTATTTT. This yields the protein CSATGGVAVADTQYF.